A few counts support the clone carrying this T cell receptor beta chain. This sample is drawn from a study of control samples from healthy donors and cancer patients. Trimming left V 1 base short and J 6 bases short, with 11 bases between. This CDR3 spans 13 amino acids. Germline V gene lookup returns CDR1 SGHNT and CDR2 YYREEE (reference sequence). Method: immunoSEQ multiplex PCR; TCRdb's copy keeps in-frame clones and lacks some. The sample yields about 45,000 clones, approximately 90% seen once. The rearrangement links TRBV5-4 to TRBJ2-7; tentatively, D is TRBD2 (6 bases). This receptor was identified in a woman between 35 and 50 years old with head and neck cancer. Sequenced input: PBMCs. For the CDR3, the DNA is TGTGCCAGCAGCTTGCCTCACGGGGGCGAGCAGTACTTC. Protein sequence: CASSLPHGGEQYF.